The present T cell receptor beta chain was sequenced within a study of blood T cell repertoires in COVID-19. Overall study: COVID-19 samples, acute and convalescent, were from the United States, Italy and Spain. Sources were T cells, B-cell-depleted T cells, or PBMCs; the material itself was cDNA or gDNA.

Study processing details: Estimates of nucleated cell counts were drawn from the amplification of reference gene primers. Sequenced by immunoSEQ multiplex PCR; TCRdb stores in-frame clones only, minus some. The V and J calls and clone size are taken from that table; D and trimming were inferred from the DNA. The repertoire holds around 130,000 clones, with about 77% as singletons. CDR3 length: 13 residues. Germline values: CDR1 LNHDA, CDR2 SQIVND (reference sequence). Unmatched junction bases numbered 4, after V lost 3 bases and J lost 6 bases. This TCR was sampled from an elderly man with acute or convalescent COVID-19. Material: peripheral blood. The V call is TRBV19, the J call TRBJ2-7, with 8 bases lining up with TRBD2. The CDR3 here is CASSIRGGGEQYF. The CDR3 DNA is TGTGCCAGTAGTATCCGGGGGGGAGGCGAGCAGTACTTC.